A selection of T cell receptor beta chains follows, all from one sample in a study of T-cell memory formation after mild COVID-19. TCRdb reprocessed the 5' RACE reads via MiXCR and lists one record per CDR3 protein. The repertoire holds 400,000 or so distinct CDR3 sequences, with approximately 21% as singletons. Sequencing input: PBMCs or a T cell subset sorted from them (not recorded which). All receptors come from an adult woman who had mild COVID-19 (a few samples of this study predate the infection). Cell type and time point are not known. The CDR3 runs from the conserved cysteine through the conserved F or W. The order of the fields is V gene, D gene, J gene, clone size, CDR3 protein, CDR3 DNA. A D gene is named only where the DNA matches it firmly. Not all rows give a size; the values are once, few, many and, for expanded clones, a class.

V: TRBV6-5; D: TRBD2; J: TRBJ2-2; size: NA; CDR3: CASSYSGLAGGPITGELFF; DNA: TGTGCCAGCAGTTACTCGGGACTAGCGGGAGGGCCGATCACCGGGGAGCTGTTTTTT
V: TRBV29-1; D: NA; J: TRBJ2-6; size: many; CDR3: CSVNSGANVLTF; DNA: TGCAGCGTTAACTCTGGGGCCAACGTCCTGACTTTC
V: TRBV5-1; D: NA; J: TRBJ2-3; size: few; CDR3: CASSLVGTAGSDTQYF; DNA: TGCGCCAGCAGCTTGGTGGGGACCGCAGGGTCAGATACGCAGTATTTT
V: TRBV18; D: NA; J: TRBJ2-6; size: NA; CDR3: CASSPPLSGANVLTF; DNA: TGTGCCAGCTCACCACCCCTTTCTGGGGCCAACGTCCTGACTTTC
V: TRBV10-2; D: NA; J: TRBJ1-5; size: few; CDR3: CASGGEQSNQPQHF; DNA: TGCGCCAGCGGAGGGGAACAGTCCAATCAGCCCCAGCATTTT
V: TRBV19; D: NA; J: TRBJ2-3; size: many; CDR3: CASSAGGGGLRTDTQYF; DNA: TGTGCCAGTAGTGCAGGAGGGGGTGGACTCCGCACAGATACGCAGTATTTT
V: TRBV6-2/TRBV6-3; D: NA; J: TRBJ1-4; size: many; CDR3: CASSYLGGRNEKLFF; DNA: TGTGCCAGCAGTTACCTCGGAGGCCGGAATGAAAAACTGTTTTTT
V: TRBV4-2; D: NA; J: TRBJ2-3; size: few; CDR3: CASSQGLGTSTDTQYF; DNA: TGTGCCAGCAGCCAAGGGTTGGGAACTAGCACAGATACGCAGTATTTT
V: TRBV20-1; D: NA; J: TRBJ2-7; size: NA; CDR3: CSAPRSDSAEQYF; DNA: TGCAGTGCCCCCAGGAGTGACTCGGCCGAGCAGTACTTC
V: TRBV24-1; D: NA; J: TRBJ2-1; size: NA; CDR3: CATSGFGEGPSSYNEQFF; DNA: TGTGCCACCAGTGGCTTCGGTGAAGGACCTAGCTCCTACAATGAGCAGTTCTTC
V: TRBV5-1; D: NA; J: TRBJ2-7; size: NA; CDR3: CASSPGKTSRSSYEQYF; DNA: TGCGCCAGCAGTCCAGGGAAAACTAGCCGAAGCTCCTACGAGCAGTACTTC
V: TRBV7-2; D: TRBD1; J: TRBJ2-5; size: few; CDR3: CASSFTGGRGQETQYF; DNA: TGTGCCAGCAGCTTCACAGGGGGAAGGGGTCAAGAGACCCAGTACTTC
V: TRBV19; D: NA; J: TRBJ1-5; size: NA; CDR3: CASSIVYRRQPNQPQHF; DNA: TGTGCCAGTAGTATAGTTTACAGGAGGCAACCAAATCAGCCCCAGCATTTT
V: TRBV3-1; D: NA; J: TRBJ2-6; size: few; CDR3: CASSQALSGANVLTF; DNA: TGTGCCAGCAGCCAAGCTCTCTCTGGGGCCAACGTCCTGACTTTC
V: TRBV7-9; D: NA; J: TRBJ1-6; size: NA; CDR3: CASDTRGGSSYNSPLHF; DNA: TGTGCCAGCGATACTCGAGGAGGGAGCTCCTATAATTCACCCCTCCACTTT
V: TRBV24-1; D: NA; J: TRBJ1-3; size: few; CDR3: CATSDARSGNTIYF; DNA: TGTGCCACCAGTGACGCTCGGTCTGGAAACACCATATATTTT
V: TRBV7-6; D: TRBD2; J: TRBJ2-3; size: NA; CDR3: CASSPKGLAGGDTQYF; DNA: TGTGCCAGCAGCCCCAAAGGACTAGCGGGAGGGGATACGCAGTATTTT
V: TRBV7-2; D: NA; J: TRBJ1-2; size: few; CDR3: CASSSGTTRAGYTF; DNA: TGTGCCAGCAGCTCCGGGACTACGCGGGCGGGCTACACCTTC
V: TRBV3-2; D: NA; J: TRBJ2-7; size: NA; CDR3: CASSLHWGGTGTYEQYF; DNA: TGTGCCAGCAGCCTCCACTGGGGCGGGACAGGGACCTACGAGCAGTACTTC
V: TRBV3-1; D: TRBD2; J: TRBJ2-7; size: NA; CDR3: CASSQDGRGAVEQYF; DNA: TGTGCCAGCAGCCAAGACGGGAGGGGCGCAGTGGAGCAGTACTTC
V: TRBV5-5; D: NA; J: TRBJ2-7; size: few; CDR3: CASSPEDRYEQYF; DNA: TGTGCCAGCAGCCCGGAAGATCGCTACGAGCAGTACTTC
V: TRBV11-2; D: TRBD2; J: TRBJ2-5; size: few; CDR3: CASSLDQREIRETQYF; DNA: TGTGCCAGCAGCTTAGATCAGCGGGAGATTCGGGAGACCCAGTACTTC
V: TRBV7-9; D: TRBD2; J: TRBJ2-2; size: few; CDR3: CASSPAGADDTGELFF; DNA: TGTGCCAGCAGCCCAGCGGGAGCCGACGACACCGGGGAGCTGTTTTTT